The clone carrying this TCR beta chain has only a few counts. Nobody among the patients had been given any treatment before thyroid surgery. The sample belongs to a study of metastatic and nonmetastatic thyroid tumors. Across the whole study: Repertoires of blood and of tissue (tumor or nodule) from malignant and benign thyroid patients were compared.

The CDR3 is made up of 18 amino acids. Unmatched junction bases numbered 9, after V lost 0 bases and J lost 3 bases. In germline, CDR1 is SGHDN, CDR2 FVKESK. In the authors' methods: CDR3 was compared across clinicopathological groups, and the resulting differences were used to build a distant-metastasis classifier for papillary thyroid cancer. MiXCR re-clonotyped the PCR reads for TCRdb. What appears here as the V and J calls and clone size reflects TCRdb's work, not the paper's. The table lists 75,000 to 95,000 clones, about 13% of them singletons. V and J are TRBV14 and TRBJ2-1; 9 bases map to TRBD2. The source of this sequence is a female donor with papillary thyroid cancer or a benign thyroid nodule (not recorded which). Some clones in this sample may be carry-over from other donors' samples. Sequencing was performed on blood. The CDR3, as DNA: TGTGCCAGCAGCCAAGATCCCTTTCTAGCGGGGAACTACAATGAGCAGTTCTTC. Its protein product is CASSQDPFLAGNYNEQFF.